The rows below give T cell receptor beta chains drawn from one sample of a study of blood T cells in healthy people across ages. MiXCR, run by TCRdb on the 5' RACE reads, gives a single entry per CDR3 protein. The repertoire includes 800,000 or so distinct CDR3 sequences, approximately 67% of them detected once, and roughly 25% sits in the top ten. The specimen was blood. These receptors were collected from a man aged 30-40 years in good health. Both conserved end residues are part of each CDR3. D genes are given only for firm matches. Not all rows give a size; the values are once, few, many and, for expanded clones, a class.

NA	NA	TRBV6-2/TRBV6-3	TRBJ2-7	13	TGTGCCAGTGACAGGGACTCCTCCTACGAGCAGTACTTC	CASDRDSSYEQYF
many	NA	TRBV7-2	TRBJ2-3	13	TGTGCCAGCAGCTTAGCGGAGGACGATACGCAGTATTTT	CASSLAEDDTQYF
NA	NA	TRBV12-3/TRBV12-4	TRBJ2-7	16	TGTGCCAGCAGTTTTCGCCCGGACGGTCAGGTCTACGAGCAGTACTTC	CASSFRPDGQVYEQYF
NA	NA	TRBV27	TRBJ1-1	14	TGTGCCAGCAGTTTATCCCTTATGAACACTGAAGCTTTCTTT	CASSLSLMNTEAFF
NA	TRBD1	TRBV7-2	TRBJ1-2	17	TGTGCCAGCAGCTTAACCCCTGACAGGGGAATGAACTATGGCTACACCTTC	CASSLTPDRGMNYGYTF
NA	NA	TRBV7-7	TRBJ2-2	15	TGTGCCAGCAGCCCCCTTTCGGCTGGGACCGGGGAGCTGTTTTTT	CASSPLSAGTGELFF
NA	NA	TRBV7-2	TRBJ1-6	14	TGTGCCAGCAGCTTAGGGGGAGATGGGTCACCCCTCCACTTT	CASSLGGDGSPLHF
NA	NA	TRBV7-7	TRBJ1-1	19	TGTGCCAGCAGCTTAGAAACCGGCCTTAGTGGGGGTCGGGACACTGAAGCTTTCTTT	CASSLETGLSGGRDTEAFF
NA	NA	TRBV9	TRBJ2-1	13	TGTGCCAGCAGCGTTCCGGCAGACAATGAGCAGTTCTTC	CASSVPADNEQFF
NA	NA	TRBV29-1	TRBJ1-4	13	TGCAGCGCATTACCGGGACACACTGAAAAACTGTTTTTT	CSALPGHTEKLFF
NA	NA	TRBV9	TRBJ1-1	14	TGTGCCAGCAGCCCCCGGGGGGCGCTGGGTGAAGCTTTCTTT	CASSPRGALGEAFF
NA	TRBD2	TRBV10-3	TRBJ2-1	16	TGTGCCATCAGTCCTAGCGGGGGGATTAGCTCCTACGAGCAGTTCTTC	CAISPSGGISSYEQFF
NA	NA	TRBV7-2	TRBJ2-5	13	TGTGCCAGCCTCATGGGGGTCCTCGAGACCCAGTACTTC	CASLMGVLETQYF
NA	NA	TRBV9	TRBJ2-1	13	TGCGCCAACAGCGTGGCTAGCGATGGGGGGCAGTTCTTC	CANSVASDGGQFF
NA	NA	TRBV6-2/TRBV6-3	TRBJ1-1	17	TGTGCCAGCAGTAAGTTCCAAGCGGACAGTTTGAACACTGAAGCTTTCTTT	CASSKFQADSLNTEAFF
NA	TRBD2	TRBV12-3/TRBV12-4	TRBJ2-3	16	TGTGCCAGCAGGATCCGGGGCGCGGGGGGTAGGGATACGCAGTATTTT	CASRIRGAGGRDTQYF
NA	NA	TRBV11-2	TRBJ2-6	17	TGTGCCAGCAGCTTACAGGGGTTATACTCTGGGGCCAACGTCCTGACTTTC	CASSLQGLYSGANVLTF
NA	TRBD2	TRBV20-1	TRBJ2-7	15	TGCAGTGCTAGTGCTAGCGGGGGGGCGGGCTACGAGCAGTACTTC	CSASASGGAGYEQYF
NA	NA	TRBV28	TRBJ1-2	14	TGTGCCAGCAGCCGAGCACAGGGATCGAGTGGCTACACCTTC	CASSRAQGSSGYTF
few	NA	TRBV12-3/TRBV12-4	TRBJ2-4	15	TGTGCCAGCAGTTTAGGGCGAGACGGCAAAAACATTCAGTACTTC	CASSLGRDGKNIQYF